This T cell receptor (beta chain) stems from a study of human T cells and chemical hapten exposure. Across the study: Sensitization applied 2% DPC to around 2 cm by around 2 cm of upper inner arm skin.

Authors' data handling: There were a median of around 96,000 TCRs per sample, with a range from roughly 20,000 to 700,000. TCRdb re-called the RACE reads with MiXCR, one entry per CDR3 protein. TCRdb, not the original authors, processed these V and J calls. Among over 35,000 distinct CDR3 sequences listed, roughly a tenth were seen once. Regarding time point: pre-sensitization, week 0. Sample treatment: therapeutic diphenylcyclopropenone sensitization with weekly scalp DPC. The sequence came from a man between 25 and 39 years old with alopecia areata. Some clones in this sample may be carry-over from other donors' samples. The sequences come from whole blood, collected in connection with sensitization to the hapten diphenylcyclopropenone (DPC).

This CDR3 is CASSESGNSGNTIYF. CDR3 DNA: TGTGCCAGCAGTGAATCTGGAAATTCTGGAAACACCATATATTTT. The V gene is TRBV6-1, the J gene TRBJ1-3; unclear D gene. There are 15 residues in the CDR3. Between the trimmed V and J ends, which lost 2 bases and 1 base, there was a span of 9 bases. CDR1 and CDR2 from the germline V gene are MNHNS and SASEGT.